The 26 T cell receptor beta chains presented below share a single source sample, sequenced in a study of cytomegalovirus exposure and HLA in healthy donors. Clones were read by immunoSEQ multiplex PCR, and TCRdb kept only the in-frame ones, dropping some. The sample contains under 150,000 clones, around 86% of which appear only once. The sequenced sample consisted of PBMCs. The receptor set was obtained from a man aged 18 to 29 in good health and CMV-seropositive.

The V gene is TRBV2, the J gene TRBJ1-1, with TRBD1 as a possible D gene (5 bases). CDR1 and CDR2 (germline): SNHLY, FYNNEI. V lost 6 bases to trimming and J lost 0 bases, with 14 bases between them. This CDR3 is 15 amino acids long. CDR3 region: CASRAQGSVNTEAFF. In nucleotides, the CDR3 is TGTGCCAGCAGAGCTCAGGGAAGTGTGAACACTGAAGCTTTCTTT.

This chain connects TRBV4-1 to TRBJ2-5; TRBD1 is a possible D gene (5 bases). The V gene's germline CDR1 is MGHRA and CDR2 YSYEKL. The CDR3 covers 13 residues. V dropped 3 bases and J dropped 5 bases, with 10 bases sitting between them. CDR3 nucleotides: TGCGCCAGCAGCCAGCAGGCAGGGGAGACCCAGTACTTC. As protein: CASSQQAGETQYF.

The J gene is TRBJ2-1, the V gene TRBV5-1, with a possible D match to TRBD2 (6 bases). Trimming stripped 1 base from V and 0 bases from J, with 11 bases between. The germline V gene encodes CDR1 SGHRS and CDR2 YFSETQ. The CDR3 is 16 residues long. This CDR3 reads CASSLNGGNSYNEQFF. The CDR3 nucleotides are TGCGCCAGCAGCTTGAATGGAGGGAACTCCTACAATGAGCAGTTCTTC.

A remark on this clone: Different DNA sequences within this sample yield the same CDR3. J is TRBJ2-1 and V is TRBV19; D remains ambiguous. This CDR3 is 11 amino acids long. V was shortened by 5 bases and J by 7 bases, with 6 bases between the two germline ends. The germline gives CDR1 LNHDA, CDR2 SQIVND (reference sequence). The CDR3 loop is CASSRVNEQFF. The DNA for the CDR3 is TGTGCCAGTAGTCGGGTAAATGAGCAGTTCTTC.

This chain uses TRBV6-1 with TRBJ1-4, with 8 bases matching TRBD1. CDR1 is MNHNS and CDR2 is SASEGT in the germline V gene. This CDR3 has 14 residues. The J segment lost 7 bases and the V segment lost 5 bases, leaving 6 bases of the junction unmatched. CDR3 loop: CASSPDRDFEKLFF. In nucleotides, the CDR3 is TGTGCCAGCAGTCCGGACAGGGATTTTGAAAAACTGTTTTTT.

This clone was detected once. The V gene is TRBV27, the J gene TRBJ2-1, with D possibly matching TRBD1 (5 bases). Between the trimmed V and J ends, which lost 5 bases and 3 bases, there was a span of 17 bases. Looked up from germline, CDR1 is MNHEY and CDR2 is SMNVEV (reference sequence). This CDR3 contains 16 residues. The CDR3 loop reads CASSMEGADSYNEQFF. CDR3 DNA: TGTGCCAGCAGTATGGAAGGGGCCGATAGCTACAATGAGCAGTTCTTC.

The chain carries TRBV6-6 and TRBJ2-3; the D gene is possibly TRBD2 (5 bases). The CDR3 extends over 11 amino acids. Germline CDR1 is MNHNY and CDR2 is SVGAGI (reference sequence). Trimming shortened V by 10 bases and J by 5 bases, and 10 bases separated the two germline ends. The chain's CDR3 is CAILRGDTQYF. In DNA form, the CDR3 reads TGTGCCATCCTCCGGGGAGATACGCAGTATTTT.

The sample holds a few counts of this clone. The CDR3 DNA sequence: TGTGCCACCAGCAGAGGGGCGACAGTACCTGGCTACACCTTC. Translated: CATSRGATVPGYTF. This chain connects TRBV15 to TRBJ1-2, with D perhaps matching TRBD1 (5 bases). The germline V and J ends were trimmed by 1 base and 7 bases, with 13 bases remaining between them. This CDR3 comprises 14 residues. CDR1 is LNHNV, CDR2 YYDKDF, per germline (reference sequence).

This sequence joins TRBV6-1 and TRBJ1-1, with D tentatively TRBD1 (5 bases). The germline gives CDR1 MNHNS, CDR2 SASEGT. V lost 6 bases and J 3 bases, leaving 14 bases between the germline ends. This CDR3 spans 14 amino acids. CDR3 protein: CASSSSGADTEAFF. The CDR3, as DNA: TGTGCCAGCAGCTCATCTGGGGCCGACACTGAAGCTTTCTTT.

The chain employs TRBV19 and TRBJ1-1; no clear D gene. Trimming removed 7 bases at V and 3 bases at J, with 9 bases between. The CDR3 loop spans 12 amino acids. Germline CDR1 and CDR2: LNHDA and SQIVND (reference sequence). The CDR3 nucleotides are TGTGCCAGTACCCTCTATGACACTGAAGCTTTCTTT. This encodes CASTLYDTEAFF.

This rearrangement joins TRBV14 to TRBJ2-1; a possible D gene is TRBD2 (5 bases). V was cut by 0 bases and J by 9 bases, with 9 bases left in between. The germline gives CDR1 SGHDN, CDR2 FVKESK. The CDR3 is 13 residues long. For the CDR3, the DNA is TGTGCCAGCAGCCAAGAGAGTCGGGGTGAGCAGTTCTTC. Protein sequence: CASSQESRGEQFF.

This clone was detected only a few times. This chain links TRBV5-4 with TRBJ2-1; tentatively, D is TRBD2 (6 bases). Germline V lookup: CDR1 SGHNT, CDR2 YYREEE (reference sequence). The length of the CDR3 is 16 residues. V lost 4 bases and J lost 2, with 16 bases in between. The CDR3 region has the DNA TGTGCCAGCAGCGCCGGAACTGGGGGGACCTACAATGAGCAGTTCTTC. This gives the protein CASSAGTGGTYNEQFF.

The CDR3, as DNA: TGTGCCAGCAGCTTAGGGTCCGATAGCGGGAGCCAAGAGACCCAGTACTTC. This codes for CASSLGSDSGSQETQYF. This chain links TRBV11-3 with TRBJ2-5, with TRBD2 identical over 9 bases. CDR3 size: 17 residues. J was trimmed by 1 base and V by 1 base; bases with no gene match: 7. Germline CDR1 reads SGHNT; CDR2 reads YENEEA.

The J gene is TRBJ1-2, the V gene TRBV11-2; D unclear. The germline CDR1 and CDR2 sequences are SGHAT and FQNNGV. V lost 0 bases, J lost 8 bases, and 10 bases lay in between. This CDR3 region has 13 residues. In nucleotides, the CDR3 is TGTGCCAGCAGCTTAGATCTCTTCGGGGGCTACACCTTC. Protein sequence: CASSLDLFGGYTF.

This clone was counted a single time. This sequence joins TRBV6-5 and TRBJ2-7; D ambiguous. Germline CDR1 reads MNHEY; CDR2 reads SVGAGI. The ends were cut back, 0 bases at V and 3 bases at J, with 15 bases in the middle. This CDR3 has 16 residues. CDR3 sequence: CASSYSGGQVLYEQYF. The CDR3 DNA follows: TGTGCCAGCAGTTACTCGGGTGGGCAGGTACTCTACGAGCAGTACTTC.

In regard to this clone: At one end, the junction sequence differs from germline, possibly due to a read error. The V call is TRBV7-7, the J call TRBJ1-3, with TRBD1 identical over 8 bases. The CDR3 has 19 amino acids. The germline V gene encodes CDR1 SSHAT and CDR2 FNYEAQ (reference sequence). The CDR3 here is CASSPRTGPPNLSGNTIYF. In DNA, the CDR3 is TGTGCTAGCAGCCCGCGGACAGGGCCTCCTAATCTCTCTGGAAACACCATATATTTT.

V usage is TRBV5-6 and J usage is TRBJ2-1; maybe TRBD2 (6 bases). This CDR3 is 16 amino acids long. V was cut by 4 bases and J by 5 bases, with 19 bases left in between. Germline V gene lookup returns CDR1 SGHDT and CDR2 YYEEEE. CDR3: CASSPSNRDSNNEQFF. CDR3 DNA sequence: TGTGCCAGCAGCCCTTCCAACCGGGACTCAAACAATGAGCAGTTCTTC.

The CDR3 loop is CASSRDRGSYNSPLHF. CDR3 sequence (DNA): TGTGCCAGCAGTAGGGACAGGGGCTCCTATAATTCACCCCTCCACTTT. The chain has TRBV2 and TRBJ1-6, with 10 bases fitting TRBD1. Per the germline V gene, CDR1 is SNHLY and CDR2 is FYNNEI. The junction had 1 base not matched to a gene; V was cut back by 5 bases and J by 0 bases. There are 16 residues in the CDR3.

This rearrangement joins TRBV19 to TRBJ1-2; 8 bases fit TRBD1. The CDR3 loop spans 17 amino acids. V shed 3 bases, J shed 4 bases, and the junction held 13 bases outside the gene matches. The V gene's germline CDR1 is LNHDA and CDR2 SQIVND (reference sequence). Written as DNA, the CDR3 is TGTGCCAGTAGTATTGGGGACAGGAGCACAAGGAGCTATGGCTACACCTTC. Its protein product is CASSIGDRSTRSYGYTF.

The chain employs TRBV2 and TRBJ1-2; TRBD1 matches 7 bases. Germline V gene lookup returns CDR1 SNHLY and CDR2 FYNNEI. The junction had 2 bases not matched to a gene; V was cut back by 5 bases and J by 5 bases. CDR3 length: 12 residues. In DNA form, the CDR3 reads TGTGCCAGCAGTCGGGACAGATATGGCTACACCTTC. This translates into CASSRDRYGYTF.

The chain carries TRBV5-1 and TRBJ2-3, with D possibly matching TRBD2 (5 bases). The V gene lost 1 base and the J gene lost 1 base, with 7 bases spanning the gap. The CDR3 contains 14 residues. Germline-derived CDR1 and CDR2 are SGHRS and YFSETQ. The DNA of the CDR3 is TGCGCCAGCAGCTTGAGTAGCGGCACAGATACGCAGTATTTT. Protein: CASSLSSGTDTQYF.

The CDR3, as DNA: TGTGCCAGCAGCCAATGGGGGGGCTACGAGCAGTACTTC. Its translation is CASSQWGGYEQYF. The genes are TRBV5-6 and TRBJ2-7, with 7 bases fitting TRBD2. CDR3 size: 13 residues. V was pared by 4 bases and J by 3 bases, with 4 bases of the junction left unmatched. Looked up from germline, CDR1 is SGHDT and CDR2 is YYEEEE.

The genes are TRBV23-1 and TRBJ2-7; a possible D gene is TRBD2 (6 bases). TRBV23-1 qualifies as an ORF whose function is uncertain. This CDR3 comprises 14 residues. V lost 10 bases and J 3 bases, leaving 19 bases between the germline ends. Written as DNA, the CDR3 is TGCGCCACCCGAGTAGCGGTCCTCGGCTACGAGCAGTACTTC. Translating gives CATRVAVLGYEQYF.

This clone was seen a few times. The chain carries TRBV9 and TRBJ1-5, with D hard to call. The CDR3 consists of 12 residues. Trimming pared 4 bases from V and 7 bases from J, leaving 9 bases between. Germline V lookup: CDR1 SGDLS, CDR2 YYNGEE. CDR3 sequence reads: CASSMSGQPQHF. Here the CDR3 DNA reads TGTGCCAGCAGCATGTCCGGGCAGCCCCAGCATTTT.

The J gene is TRBJ1-2, the V gene TRBV7-6; perhaps TRBD1 as D (6 bases). CDR3 length: 13 residues. V was trimmed by 5 bases and J by 8 bases, leaving 15 bases between them. Germline lookup yields CDR1 SGHVS and CDR2 FNYEAQ. CDR3 amino acids: CASSPLTGQGYTF. In nucleotides, the CDR3 is TGTGCCAGCAGCCCACTTACAGGGCAGGGCTACACCTTC. The complete variable domain, with remaining parts taken from reference TRBV7-6 and TRBJ1-2, reads GAGVSQSPRYKVTKRGQDVALRCDPISGHVSLYWYRQALGQGPEFLTYFNYEAQQDKSGLPNDRFSAERPEGSISTLTIQRTEQRDSAMYRCASSPLTGQGYTFGSGTRLTVV.

This chain connects TRBV2 to TRBJ2-3; 7 bases map to TRBD1. The germline V gene encodes CDR1 SNHLY and CDR2 FYNNEI. Germline trimming cut 4 bases from V and 0 bases from J; bases unmatched to any gene: 10. The CDR3 runs 17 residues. CDR3 region: CASSGQGAVLSTDTQYF. The CDR3 region has the DNA TGTGCCAGCAGTGGACAGGGCGCCGTATTGAGCACAGATACGCAGTATTTT.